The T cell receptor (beta chain) described here comes from a study of radiation and T cells in renal cell carcinoma. Time point noted: baseline pretreatment blood. The treatment denotes: 15 Gy SBRT to primary tumor, nephrectomy 4 weeks later. Serial blood draws occurred at baseline and 2 and 4 weeks post-SBRT. Profiling relied on immunoSEQ multiplex PCR, and the TCRdb table lists in-frame clones only, not all of them. The repertoire includes about 140,000 clones, roughly 80% of them detected once, and under 30% sits in the top ten. Overall study results and limits: From baseline, blood top tumor clonotypes peaked at 2 weeks post-radiation.

Trimming pared 1 base from V and 7 bases from J, leaving 15 bases between. CDR3 length: 14 amino acids. CDR1 and CDR2 from the germline V gene are SGHRS and YFSETQ. This clone was seen a single time. Antigen unknown. This chain connects TRBV5-1 to TRBJ2-7, with D uncertain. The clonotype originates from a woman aged 50 to 60 with renal cell carcinoma. The source was blood, collected from a patient whose treatment included radiotherapy and nephrectomy. CDR3 DNA: TGCGCCAGCAGCTTGATCCGGACCGATGGGGAGCAGTACTTC. As protein: CASSLIRTDGEQYF. Based on the CDR3 plus reference TRBV5-1 and TRBJ2-7, the full variable domain is KAGVTQTPRYLIKTRGQQVTLSCSPISGHRSVSWYQQTPGQGLQFLFEYFSETQRNKGNFPGRFSGRQFSNSRSEMNVSTLELGDSALYLCASSLIRTDGEQYFGPGTRLTVT.